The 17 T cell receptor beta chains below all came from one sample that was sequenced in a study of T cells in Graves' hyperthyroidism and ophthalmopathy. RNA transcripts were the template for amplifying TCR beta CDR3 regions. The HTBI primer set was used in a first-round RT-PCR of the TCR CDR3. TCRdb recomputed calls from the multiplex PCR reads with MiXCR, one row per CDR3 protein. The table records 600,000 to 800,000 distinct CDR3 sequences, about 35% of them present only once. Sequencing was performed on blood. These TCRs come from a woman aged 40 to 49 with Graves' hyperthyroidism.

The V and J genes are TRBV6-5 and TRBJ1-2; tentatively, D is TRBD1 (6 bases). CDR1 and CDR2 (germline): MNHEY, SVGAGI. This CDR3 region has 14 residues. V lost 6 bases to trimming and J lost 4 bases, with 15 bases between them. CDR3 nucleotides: TGTGCCAGCAGCCCCTTGGGGGCAGGCTATGGCTACACCTTC. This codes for CASSPLGAGYGYTF.

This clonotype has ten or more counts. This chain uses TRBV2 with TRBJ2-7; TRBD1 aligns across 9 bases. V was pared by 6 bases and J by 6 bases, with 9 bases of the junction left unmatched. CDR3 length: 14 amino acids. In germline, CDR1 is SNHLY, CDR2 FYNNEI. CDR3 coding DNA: TGTGCCAGCAGGGTGGACAGGGGATATGGCGAGCAGTACTTC. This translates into CASRVDRGYGEQYF.

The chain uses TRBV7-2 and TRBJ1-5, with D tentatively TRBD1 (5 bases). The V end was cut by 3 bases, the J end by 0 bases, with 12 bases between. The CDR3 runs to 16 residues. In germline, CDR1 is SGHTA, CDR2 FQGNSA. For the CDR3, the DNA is TGTGCCAGCAGCTTTGAAGGGGAGTATAGCAATCAGCCCCAGCATTTT. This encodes CASSFEGEYSNQPQHF.

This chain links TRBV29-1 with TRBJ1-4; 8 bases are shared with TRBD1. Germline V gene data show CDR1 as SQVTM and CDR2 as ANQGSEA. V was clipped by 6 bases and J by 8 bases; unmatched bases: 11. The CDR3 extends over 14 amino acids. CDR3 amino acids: CSVRKQGVGEKLFF. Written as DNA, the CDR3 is TGCAGCGTACGTAAACAGGGGGTGGGGGAAAAACTGTTTTTT.

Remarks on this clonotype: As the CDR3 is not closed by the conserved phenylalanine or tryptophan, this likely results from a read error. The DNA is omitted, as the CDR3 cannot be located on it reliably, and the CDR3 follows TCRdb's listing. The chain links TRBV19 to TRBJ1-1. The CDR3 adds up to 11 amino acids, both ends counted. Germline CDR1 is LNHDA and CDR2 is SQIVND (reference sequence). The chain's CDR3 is CASSIESSGFL.

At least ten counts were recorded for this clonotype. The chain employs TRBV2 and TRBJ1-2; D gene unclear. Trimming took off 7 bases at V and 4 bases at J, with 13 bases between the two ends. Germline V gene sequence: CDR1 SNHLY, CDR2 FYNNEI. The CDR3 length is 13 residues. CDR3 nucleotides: TGTGCCAGCAACACAGCCCAAGTCTATGGCTACACCTTC. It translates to CASNTAQVYGYTF.

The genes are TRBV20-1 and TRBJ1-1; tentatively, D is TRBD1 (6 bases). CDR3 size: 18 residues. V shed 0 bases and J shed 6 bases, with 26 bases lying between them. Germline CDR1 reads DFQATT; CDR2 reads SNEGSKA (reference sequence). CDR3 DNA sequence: TGCAGTGCTAGAGATCGAATGTGGGGGCGGGGGAGGGTCTCTGAAGCTTTCTTT. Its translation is CSARDRMWGRGRVSEAFF.

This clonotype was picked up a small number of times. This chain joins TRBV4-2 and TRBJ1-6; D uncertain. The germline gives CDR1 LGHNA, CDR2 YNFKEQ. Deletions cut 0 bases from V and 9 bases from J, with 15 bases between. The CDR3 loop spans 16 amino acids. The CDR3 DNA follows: TGTGCCAGCAGCCAAGATCGATCTTCGGTCGGTTCACCCCTCCACTTT. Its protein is CASSQDRSSVGSPLHF.

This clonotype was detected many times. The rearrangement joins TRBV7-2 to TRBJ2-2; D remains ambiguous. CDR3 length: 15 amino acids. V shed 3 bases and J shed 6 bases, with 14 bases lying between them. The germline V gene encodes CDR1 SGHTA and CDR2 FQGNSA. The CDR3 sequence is CASSFWAVESGELFF. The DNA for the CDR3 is TGTGCCAGCAGCTTCTGGGCAGTAGAATCCGGGGAGCTGTTTTTT.

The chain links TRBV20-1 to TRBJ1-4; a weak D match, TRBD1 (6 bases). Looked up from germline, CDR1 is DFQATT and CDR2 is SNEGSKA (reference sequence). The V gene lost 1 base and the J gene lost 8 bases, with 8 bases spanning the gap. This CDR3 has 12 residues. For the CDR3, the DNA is TGCAGTGCTAGAGCAAGGGGGGAAAAACTGTTTTTT. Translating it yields CSARARGEKLFF.

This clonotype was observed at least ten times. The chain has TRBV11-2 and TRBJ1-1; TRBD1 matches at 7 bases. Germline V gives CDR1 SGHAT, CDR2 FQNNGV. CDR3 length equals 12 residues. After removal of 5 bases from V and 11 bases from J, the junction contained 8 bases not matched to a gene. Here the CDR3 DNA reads TGTGCCAGCAGCCAAGGGACAGCTCCGGCTTTCTTT. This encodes CASSQGTAPAFF.

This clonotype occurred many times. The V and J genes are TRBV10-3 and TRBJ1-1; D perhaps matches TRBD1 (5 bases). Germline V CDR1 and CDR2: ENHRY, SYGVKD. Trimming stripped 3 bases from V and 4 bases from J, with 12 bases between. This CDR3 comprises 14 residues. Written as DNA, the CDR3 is TGTGCCATCAGTGATATCGGGGGGGGCACTGAAGCTTTCTTT. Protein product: CAISDIGGGTEAFF.

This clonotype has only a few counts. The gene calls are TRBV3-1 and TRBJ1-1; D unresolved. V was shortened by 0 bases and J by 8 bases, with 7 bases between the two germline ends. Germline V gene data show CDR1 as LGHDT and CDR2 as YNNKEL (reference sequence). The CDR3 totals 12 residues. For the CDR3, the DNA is TGTGCCAGCAGCCAAGATCTGACGGAAGCTTTCTTT. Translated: CASSQDLTEAFF.

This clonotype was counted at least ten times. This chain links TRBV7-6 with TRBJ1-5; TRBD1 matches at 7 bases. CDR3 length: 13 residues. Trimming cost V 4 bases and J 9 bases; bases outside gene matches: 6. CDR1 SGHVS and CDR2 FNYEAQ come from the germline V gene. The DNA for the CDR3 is TGTGCCAGCAGCTGGGACAGTAATAGGCCCCAGCATTTT. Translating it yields CASSWDSNRPQHF.

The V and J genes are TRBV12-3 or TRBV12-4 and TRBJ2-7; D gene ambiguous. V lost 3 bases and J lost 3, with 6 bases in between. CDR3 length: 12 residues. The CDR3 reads CASSFQDYEQYF. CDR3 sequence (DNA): TGTGCCAGCAGTTTTCAAGACTACGAGCAGTACTTC.

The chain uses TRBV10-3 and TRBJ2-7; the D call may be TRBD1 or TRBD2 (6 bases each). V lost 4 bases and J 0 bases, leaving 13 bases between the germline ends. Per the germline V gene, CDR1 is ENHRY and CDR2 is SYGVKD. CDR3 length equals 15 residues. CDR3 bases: TGTGCCATCAGTGTGGGGGGCTACCTCTCCTACGAGCAGTACTTC. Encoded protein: CAISVGGYLSYEQYF.

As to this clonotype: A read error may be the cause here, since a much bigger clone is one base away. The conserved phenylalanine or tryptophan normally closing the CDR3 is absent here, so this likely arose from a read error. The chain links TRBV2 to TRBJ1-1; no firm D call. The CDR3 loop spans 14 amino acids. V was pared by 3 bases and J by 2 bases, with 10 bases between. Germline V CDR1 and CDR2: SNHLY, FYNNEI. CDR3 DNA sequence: TGTGCCAGCAGTGATCCCGACGGAAACACTGAAGCTTTCCTT. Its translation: CASSDPDGNTEAFL.